These 18 T cell receptor beta chains share one sample of origin, sequenced in a study of T cell responses to AZD1222 COVID-19 vaccine. Sequencing used immunoSEQ multiplex PCR; TCRdb keeps in-frame clones, though not all of them. The table lists approximately 220,000 clones, 85% to 95% of them singletons. The sample was peripheral blood, taken on day 0 of MenACWY control vaccination. These receptors all come from an adult in good health.

This clone was seen only a few times. The rearrangement links TRBV14 to TRBJ2-5, with D possibly TRBD2 on 6 matching bases. The CDR3 spans 16 residues. Trimming took 1 base from V and 1 from J, leaving 13 bases between them. The germline CDR1 and CDR2 sequences are SGHDN and FVKESK. The CDR3: CASSQVGGPAQETQYF. DNA for the CDR3: TGTGCCAGCAGCCAAGTCGGGGGACCCGCCCAAGAGACCCAGTACTTC. The variable domain in full, with the rest retrieved from reference TRBV14 and TRBJ2-5, is EAGVTQFPSHSVIEKGQTVTLRCDPISGHDNLYWYRRVMGKEIKFLLHFVKESKQDESGMPNNRFLAERTGGTYSTLKVQPAELEDSGVYFCASSQVGGPAQETQYFGPGTRLLVL.

The chain is built from TRBV7-9 and TRBJ1-2; 7 positions match TRBD1. The CDR3 is made up of 16 amino acids. Germline V lookup: CDR1 SEHNR, CDR2 FQNEAQ (reference sequence). V dropped 3 bases and J dropped 4; count of bases not matched to a gene: 11. CDR3: CASSFTGTDASYGYTF. As DNA, the CDR3 is TGTGCCAGCAGCTTCACTGGGACAGACGCTAGCTATGGCTACACCTTC. Variable domain in full (rest from reference TRBV7-9 and TRBJ1-2): DTGVSQNPRHKITKRGQNVTFRCDPISEHNRLYWYRQTLGQGPEFLTYFQNEAQLEKSRLLSDRFSAERPKGSFSTLEIQRTEQGDSAMYLCASSFTGTDASYGYTFGSGTRLTVV.

The V and J genes are TRBV10-3 and TRBJ1-1; D is uncertain. This CDR3 is 12 amino acids long. Trimming pared 10 bases from V and 1 base from J, leaving 10 bases between. Germline V lookup: CDR1 ENHRY, CDR2 SYGVKD. The CDR3 is CATSSGNTEAFF. Here the CDR3 DNA reads TGTGCCACCAGCAGCGGGAACACTGAAGCTTTCTTT.

V is TRBV28 and J is TRBJ1-1; TRBD1 aligns across 7 bases. The trim removed 5 bases at V and 4 bases at J, leaving 4 bases unmatched. The CDR3 has 13 amino acids. Germline CDR1 reads MDHEN; CDR2 reads SYDVKM. The CDR3 DNA follows: TGTGCCAGCAGTCCGGGGACAGTCACTGAAGCTTTCTTT. Residues: CASSPGTVTEAFF.

The V and J genes are TRBV27 and TRBJ1-2, with TRBD1 matching 7 bases. The CDR3 runs 13 residues. Germline assignment: CDR1 MNHEY and CDR2 SMNVEV (reference sequence). The V and J ends lost 2 bases and 8 bases, in that order; junction bases with no gene match: 5. DNA for the CDR3: TGTGCCAGCAGTTTAGAGGGGGCGCCCGGCTACACCTTC. Protein sequence: CASSLEGAPGYTF.

The chain links TRBV19 to TRBJ1-2, with 7 bases fitting TRBD1. CDR3 length: 12 residues. From germline, CDR1 is LNHDA and CDR2 SQIVND (reference sequence). Germline trimming cut 5 bases from V and 8 bases from J; bases unmatched to any gene: 5. CDR3 in amino acids: CASSSRGGGYTF. CDR3 coding DNA: TGTGCCAGTAGTTCGAGAGGGGGCGGCTACACCTTC.

This chain connects TRBV28 to TRBJ1-1; possibly TRBD1 for D (5 bases). Looked up from germline, CDR1 is MDHEN and CDR2 is SYDVKM. Trimming left V 6 bases short and J 11 bases short, with 16 bases between. CDR3 length equals 12 residues. The DNA of the CDR3 is TGTGCCAGCAGCCTTCCCCGGGACTCGGCTTTCTTT. It translates to CASSLPRDSAFF.

The V call is TRBV6-6, the J call TRBJ1-2; D is uncertain. Germline V CDR1 and CDR2: MNHNY, SVGAGI (reference sequence). With 2 bases removed from V and 3 bases from J, the gap between germline ends came to 7 bases. The length of the CDR3 is 13 residues. CDR3 loop: CASSYPQDYGYTF. DNA for the CDR3: TGTGCCAGCAGTTACCCCCAGGACTATGGCTACACCTTC.

This clone was found once. J is TRBJ1-2 and V is TRBV19, with D possibly being TRBD1 (6 bases). V lost 5 bases to trimming and J lost 8 bases, with 15 bases between them. The CDR3 is 13 residues long. Per the germline V gene, CDR1 is LNHDA and CDR2 is SQIVND (reference sequence). The CDR3 is CASSASDRIGYTF. The CDR3 DNA follows: TGTGCCAGTAGTGCATCAGACAGGATCGGCTACACCTTC.

This clone has a single count. The sample carries other DNA sequences with the same CDR3. The V call is TRBV30, the J call TRBJ1-6; D is undetermined. V was shortened by 0 bases and J by 8 bases, with 8 bases between the two germline ends. CDR1 is GTSNPN, CDR2 SVGIG, per germline (reference sequence). The CDR3 is 13 residues long. The CDR3 region is CAWSVRQYSPLHF. DNA for the CDR3: TGTGCCTGGAGTGTACGTCAGTATTCACCCCTCCACTTT. Based on the CDR3 plus reference TRBV30 and TRBJ1-6, the full variable domain is SQTIHQWPATLVQPVGSPLSLECTVEGTSNPNLYWYRQAAGRGLQLLFYSVGIGQISSEVPQNLSASRPQDRQFILSSKKLLLSDSGFYLCAWSVRQYSPLHFGNGTRLTVT.

The chain employs TRBV7-8 and TRBJ1-3; 7 bases fit TRBD1. CDR1 SGHVS and CDR2 FQNEAQ come from the germline V gene. The V segment lost 1 base and the J segment 3 bases; nucleotides outside the gene matches: 9. This CDR3 is 17 amino acids long. CDR3 coding DNA: TGTGCCAGCAGCTTAGTTGGCAGGGGGAGTGATGGAAACACCATATATTTT. Encoded protein: CASSLVGRGSDGNTIYF.

The chain carries TRBV6-5 and TRBJ1-5; D ambiguous. This CDR3 contains 13 residues. Germline CDR1 reads MNHEY; CDR2 reads SVGAGI. V was cut by 7 bases and J by 6 bases, with 13 bases left in between. CDR3 residues: CASTLRDFQPQHF. DNA for the CDR3: TGTGCCAGCACTCTGAGGGATTTTCAGCCCCAGCATTTT.

The chain recombines TRBV15 with TRBJ2-3; TRBD2 is a possible D gene (7 bases). The germline gives CDR1 LNHNV, CDR2 YYDKDF (reference sequence). The germline V and J ends were trimmed by 1 base and 1 base, with 12 bases remaining between them. The CDR3 is made up of 16 amino acids. The CDR3 bases are TGTGCCACCAGCAGAGGACGGGGGGCGGGCACAGATACGCAGTATTTT. It translates to CATSRGRGAGTDTQYF. Variable domain in full (rest from reference TRBV15 and TRBJ2-3): DAMVIQNPRYQVTQFGKPVTLSCSQTLNHNVMYWYQQKSSQAPKLLFHYYDKDFNNEADTPDNFQSRRPNTSFCFLDIRSPGLGDTAMYLCATSRGRGAGTDTQYFGPGTRLTVL.

The V and J genes are TRBV19 and TRBJ2-7; unclear D gene. Germline assignment: CDR1 LNHDA and CDR2 SQIVND (reference sequence). Trimming pared 3 bases from V and 1 base from J, leaving 10 bases between. The CDR3 length is 14 residues. CDR3 nucleotides: TGTGCCAGTAGTATGTCGAAAAGGTCCTACGAGCAGTACTTC. Translation gives CASSMSKRSYEQYF.

The chain is built from TRBV4-1 and TRBJ1-2, with D maybe TRBD1 (5 bases). Germline V gene lookup returns CDR1 MGHRA and CDR2 YSYEKL. The CDR3 totals 15 residues. Trimming took 2 bases from V and 3 from J, leaving 13 bases between them. CDR3 in amino acids: CASSQPGFPYYGYTF. CDR3 in DNA: TGCGCCAGCAGCCAACCAGGGTTTCCATACTATGGCTACACCTTC.

The rearrangement joins TRBV7-6 to TRBJ1-5; 9 bases match TRBD1. The CDR3 runs 17 residues. Per germline, CDR1 SGHVS and CDR2 FNYEAQ. V trimming: 1 base; J trimming: 5 bases; junction bases outside the gene matches: 9. This CDR3 reads CASSLGGRTGVHQPQHF. The CDR3 nucleotides are TGTGCCAGCAGCTTAGGAGGGCGGACAGGGGTTCATCAGCCCCAGCATTTT.

The rearrangement joins TRBV6-5 to TRBJ1-4; the match to TRBD1 covers 10 bases. The CDR3 is 14 amino acids. J lost 5 bases, V lost 8 bases, and 5 bases had no gene match. Germline loops: CDR1 MNHEY, CDR2 SVGAGI. The CDR3 sequence: CASWGTGDNEKLFF. The CDR3 DNA follows: TGTGCCAGCTGGGGGACAGGGGACAATGAAAAACTGTTTTTT.

This clone has ten or more counts. The V call is TRBV5-1, the J call TRBJ1-2; maybe TRBD1 (5 bases). The CDR3 sequence is 14 residues long. V was clipped by 0 bases and J by 6 bases, with 12 bases between them. Germline V CDR1 and CDR2: SGHRS, YFSETQ. This CDR3 reads CASSLGSGGDGYTF. The CDR3 region has the DNA TGCGCCAGCAGCTTGGGCTCGGGGGGAGATGGCTACACCTTC.